The 13 T cell receptor beta chains below were found in one sample sequenced in a study of blood T cell repertoires in COVID-19. Only in-frame clones appear in the TCRdb table, and some are missing; sequencing was by immunoSEQ multiplex PCR. The sample consists of more than 250,000 clones, 87% of them appearing once. Material: peripheral blood. These receptors were obtained from a man aged 45-60 years with active or convalescent COVID-19.

This chain connects TRBV6-4 to TRBJ1-2; D might be TRBD1 (6 bases). Looked up from germline, CDR1 is MRHNA and CDR2 is SNTAGT. V gave up 5 bases and J gave up 4 bases, with 14 bases separating them. The CDR3 is 14 amino acids. CDR3 sequence: CASSLSLTGYGYTF. In DNA form, the CDR3 reads TGTGCCAGCAGTCTCTCGTTGACAGGCTATGGCTACACCTTC.

The chain has TRBV9 and TRBJ2-3, with D possibly TRBD2 on 6 matching bases. The CDR3 is 15 residues long. The V gene lost 1 base and the J gene lost 6 bases, with 15 bases spanning the gap. CDR1 and CDR2 from the germline V gene are SGDLS and YYNGEE. The CDR3 DNA is TGTGCCAGCAGCGTAATGGGCGGGGACCCGGATACGCAGTATTTT. It yields the protein CASSVMGGDPDTQYF. The entire variable domain, with the rest obtained from reference TRBV9 and TRBJ2-3, is as follows: DSGVTQTPKHLITATGQRVTLRCSPRSGDLSVYWYQQSLDQGLQFLIQYYNGEERAKGNILERFSAQQFPDLHSELNLSSLELGDSALYFCASSVMGGDPDTQYFGPGTRLTVL.

V gene TRBV20-1 combines with J gene TRBJ2-4, with 7 bases matching TRBD2. CDR1 DFQATT and CDR2 SNEGSKA come from the germline V gene (reference sequence). CDR3 length equals 14 residues. The J segment lost 7 bases and the V segment lost 3 bases, leaving 9 bases of the junction unmatched. CDR3 loop: CSASSDTSANIQYF. The CDR3 DNA reads TGCAGTGCTAGTTCCGACACTAGCGCCAACATTCAGTACTTC.

This chain links TRBV5-4 with TRBJ1-2; D possibly corresponds to TRBD1 (6 bases). The CDR3 spans 16 residues. Trimming pared 0 bases from V and 2 bases from J, leaving 14 bases between. Germline V gene data show CDR1 as SGHNT and CDR2 as YYREEE (reference sequence). Written as DNA, the CDR3 is TGTGCCAGCAGCTTGGGGGCAGGGGCGATCAACTATGGCTACACCTTC. It yields the protein CASSLGAGAINYGYTF.

The chain is built from TRBV5-6 and TRBJ2-7; tentative D call: TRBD1 (5 bases). Germline V gene data show CDR1 as SGHDT and CDR2 as YYEEEE. V was clipped by 4 bases and J by 4 bases, with 9 bases between them. This CDR3 has 12 amino acids. CDR3 coding DNA: TGTGCCAGCAGCCTACAGGTTTACGAGCAGTACTTC. Protein sequence: CASSLQVYEQYF.

The chain couples TRBV15 to TRBJ2-2; 7 nucleotides match TRBD1. Trimming cost V 1 base and J 4 bases; bases outside gene matches: 3. The CDR3 loop spans 15 amino acids. Germline V CDR1 and CDR2: LNHNV, YYDKDF (reference sequence). CDR3: CATSRGGQLTGELFF. CDR3 sequence (DNA): TGTGCCACCAGCAGAGGGGGACAGCTCACCGGGGAGCTGTTTTTT. The variable domain in full, with the rest retrieved from reference TRBV15 and TRBJ2-2, is DAMVIQNPRYQVTQFGKPVTLSCSQTLNHNVMYWYQQKSSQAPKLLFHYYDKDFNNEADTPDNFQSRRPNTSFCFLDIRSPGLGDTAMYLCATSRGGQLTGELFFGEGSRLTVL.

The chain is built from TRBV9 and TRBJ2-3; 11 nucleotides align to TRBD2. Germline assignment: CDR1 SGDLS and CDR2 YYNGEE. This CDR3 has 16 amino acids. The trim removed 3 bases at V and 3 bases at J, leaving 6 bases unmatched. In nucleotides, the CDR3 is TGTGCCAGCAGCGCCCGACTAGCGGGGTTAACAGATACGCAGTATTTT. Residues: CASSARLAGLTDTQYF.

The V call is TRBV30, the J call TRBJ2-5, with TRBD1 matching 10 bases. The CDR3 runs to 13 residues. Trimming took 2 bases from V and 9 from J; bases not matched to a gene: 6. From germline, CDR1 is GTSNPN and CDR2 SVGIG (reference sequence). The DNA for the CDR3 is TGTGCCTGGAGTCCGACAGGGGGCCGTGCCCAGTACTTC. It yields the protein CAWSPTGGRAQYF. Looking up the rest from reference TRBV30 and TRBJ2-5 gives the full variable domain: SQTIHQWPATLVQPVGSPLSLECTVEGTSNPNLYWYRQAAGRGLQLLFYSVGIGQISSEVPQNLSASRPQDRQFILSSKKLLLSDSGFYLCAWSPTGGRAQYFGPGTRLLVL.

CDR3: CASGTGMGETQYF. Here the CDR3 DNA reads TGTGCCAGCGGGACAGGGATGGGCGAGACCCAGTACTTC. The rearrangement uses TRBV2 and TRBJ2-5; 9 bases are a match to TRBD1. This CDR3 comprises 13 residues. Germline trimming cut 8 bases from V and 5 bases from J; bases unmatched to any gene: 6. CDR1 is SNHLY and CDR2 is FYNNEI in the germline V gene.

This chain links TRBV18 with TRBJ1-2; tentative D call: TRBD1 (5 bases). This CDR3 region has 16 residues. Germline CDR1 reads KGHSH; CDR2 reads LQKENI. Deletions cut 0 bases from V and 5 bases from J, with 16 bases between. CDR3 region: CASSPPGGESYYGYTF. The CDR3 coding sequence is TGTGCCAGCTCACCACCGGGGGGGGAGAGTTATTATGGCTACACCTTC.

This chain links TRBV28 with TRBJ2-7; D is uncertain. The CDR3 extends over 14 amino acids. V was cut by 2 bases and J by 3 bases, with 11 bases left in between. CDR1 and CDR2 (germline): MDHEN, SYDVKM. CDR3 sequence: CASSLNPYIYEQYF. Here the CDR3 DNA reads TGTGCCAGCAGTTTAAATCCGTACATCTACGAGCAGTACTTC.

The chain has TRBV4-1 and TRBJ1-1, with a weak D call TRBD1 (6 bases). V lost 4 bases to trimming and J lost 0 bases, with 15 bases between them. Germline CDR1 reads MGHRA; CDR2 reads YSYEKL. This CDR3 has 16 residues. The CDR3 nucleotides are TGCGCCAGCAGCCCGGACAGAGTATCTATGAACACTGAAGCTTTCTTT. It encodes CASSPDRVSMNTEAFF.

The chain uses TRBV7-2 and TRBJ1-4; D is uncertain. CDR1 and CDR2 from the germline V gene are SGHTA and FQGNSA. The CDR3 extends over 17 amino acids. The V end was cut by 0 bases, the J end by 6 bases, with 17 bases between. This CDR3 reads CASSLAGPRGWDEKLFF. The CDR3 DNA is TGTGCCAGCAGCTTAGCCGGACCTCGGGGATGGGATGAAAAACTGTTTTTT.